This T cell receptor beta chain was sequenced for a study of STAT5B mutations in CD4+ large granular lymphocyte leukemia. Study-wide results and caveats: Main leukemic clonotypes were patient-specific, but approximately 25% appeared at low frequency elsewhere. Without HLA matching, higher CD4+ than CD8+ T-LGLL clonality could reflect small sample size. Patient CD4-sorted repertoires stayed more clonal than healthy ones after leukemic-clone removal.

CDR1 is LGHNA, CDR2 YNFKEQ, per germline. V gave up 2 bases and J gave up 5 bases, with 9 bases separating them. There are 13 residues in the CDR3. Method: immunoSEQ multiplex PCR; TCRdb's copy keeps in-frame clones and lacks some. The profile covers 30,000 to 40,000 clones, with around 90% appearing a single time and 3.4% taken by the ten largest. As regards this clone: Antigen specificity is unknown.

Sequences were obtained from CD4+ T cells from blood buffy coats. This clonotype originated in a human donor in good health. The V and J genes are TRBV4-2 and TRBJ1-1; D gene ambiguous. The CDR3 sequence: CASSQPDQTEAFF. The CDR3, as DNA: TGTGCCAGCAGCCAACCTGACCAGACTGAAGCTTTCTTT.